The present TCR beta chain was sequenced within a study of blood T cell repertoires in COVID-19. The overall study: Sites in the United States, Italy and Spain provided acute and convalescent COVID-19 samples. In each case, the material was cDNA or gDNA derived from T cells, B-cell-depleted T cells, or PBMCs.

In the study's own analysis: Estimation of nucleated cell counts was performed using reference gene primer amplification. The repertoire was sequenced with immunoSEQ multiplex PCR; TCRdb's copy has only in-frame clones and lacks some. V, J and clone size derive from that table, while D and trimming were established from the DNA sequence. The sample lists 55,000 to 80,000 clones, about 90% occurring once. Note on this clone: The same CDR3 arises from other DNA sequences in this sample as well.

Germline V CDR1 and CDR2: SGHVS, FNYEAQ. The CDR3 loop spans 14 amino acids. V was trimmed by 1 base and J by 7 bases, leaving 11 bases between them. This chain joins TRBV7-6 and TRBJ1-5, with a tentative D call TRBD1 (5 bases). The specimen was peripheral blood. The clonotype originates from a human donor in a cohort sampled during active COVID-19. Here the CDR3 DNA reads TGTGCCAGCAGCTTAGGTCCGGGGGACCAGCCCCAGCATTTT. Residues: CASSLGPGDQPQHF.